The source of this TCR beta chain is a study of graft-versus-host responses after intestinal transplantation. Whole-study results and caveats: Across patients carrying graft-donor T cell macrochimerism, allografts held high graft-versus-host to host-versus-graft clonal ratios. Some GvH clones appeared in ileal mucosa or blood before recipient bone marrow.

Worth noting for this clone: No antigen is known for it.

The table came from immunoSEQ multiplex PCR; TCRdb's copy has only in-frame clones and leaves some out. The profile shows just over 85,000 clones, roughly 90% of them singletons. Here the sequenced sample was unstimulated CD8+ T cells sorted from spleen or lymph node cells, taken before transplant. This clonotype was obtained from a human donor who was the organ donor for an intestinal transplant.

In DNA form, the CDR3 reads TGCGCCAGCAGCCAAGGCGGAGCGAGGACCTACGAGCAGTACTTC. Translated, it gives CASSQGGARTYEQYF. The chain recombines TRBV4-1 with TRBJ2-7; D is undetermined. The V end was cut by 1 base, the J end by 2 bases, with 12 bases between. The CDR3 contains 15 residues. CDR1 and CDR2 (germline): MGHRA, YSYEKL.